This is a list of T cell receptor beta chains from one sample in a study of OX40 agonist ivuxolimab in advanced cancers. TCRdb keeps only in-frame clones here, not all; method: immunoSEQ multiplex PCR. The repertoire includes 90,000 to 100,000 clones, roughly nine tenths of them detected once, and 2% to 3% sits in the top ten. The sample here was CD4+ or CD8+ T cells sorted from blood, taken in a trial of the OX40 agonist ivuxolimab. These receptors all come from an adult with an advanced solid tumor such as melanoma, head and neck, liver or kidney cancer. Each CDR3 is given with its conserved first and last residue. The D gene is left open where the match is weak. For some rows the clone size is stated as once, few or many, or as a class when expanded; others skip it.

TRBJ1-4,.,.,TRBV10-3,CAISESPREKLFF,TGTGCCATCAGTGAGTCTCCTAGGGAAAAACTGTTTTTT
TRBJ2-3,.,.,TRBV10-2,CASSEGDGISTDTQYF,TGCGCCAGCAGTGAGGGGGACGGTATTAGCACAGATACGCAGTATTTT
TRBJ2-1,.,.,TRBV4-3,CASSQDRAGSVRDEQFF,TGCGCCAGCAGCCAAGATCGGGCTGGGTCAGTCCGGGATGAGCAGTTCTTC
TRBJ2-5,.,.,TRBV7-9,CASSLWGETQYF,TGTGCCAGCAGCCTCTGGGGGGAGACCCAGTACTTC
TRBJ2-6,.,TRBD1,TRBV6-4,CASSDDRAPGANVLTF,TGTGCCAGCAGTGACGACAGGGCCCCTGGGGCCAACGTCCTGACTTTC
TRBJ2-3,.,.,TRBV28,CGVEGGNPDTQYF,TGTGGGGTGGAAGGCGGAAACCCAGATACGCAGTATTTT
TRBJ2-7,.,.,TRBV11-2,CASSFNGPYEQYF,TGTGCCAGCAGCTTTAACGGTCCCTACGAGCAGTACTTC
TRBJ1-2,.,TRBD1,TRBV11-2,CASSRGTGEGYTF,TGTGCCAGCAGCCGTGGGACAGGGGAGGGCTACACCTTC
TRBJ2-1,.,.,TRBV7-2,CASSLPRSSNEQFF,TGTGCCAGCAGCCTCCCACGCAGTAGCAATGAGCAGTTCTTC
TRBJ2-7,.,TRBD1,TRBV5-4,CASNRQGVTYEQYF,TGTGCCAGCAACCGACAGGGGGTAACCTACGAGCAGTACTTC
TRBJ2-3,.,.,TRBV30,CAWTKNGYTDTQYF,TGTGCCTGGACCAAGAATGGGTACACAGATACGCAGTATTTT
TRBJ2-7,once,TRBD2,TRBV5-1,CASSLAGGTYEQYF,TGCGCCAGCAGCTTGGCGGGGGGGACCTACGAGCAGTACTTC
TRBJ2-3,.,TRBD2,TRBV10-1,CASSGGTSGTGDTQYF,TGCGCCAGCAGTGGTGGGACTAGCGGGACTGGAGATACGCAGTATTTT
TRBJ1-1,.,.,TRBV28,CASSGSRGTEAFF,TGTGCCAGCAGTGGGTCCCGAGGAACTGAAGCTTTCTTT
TRBJ2-1,.,.,TRBV20-1,CSAEGDEQFF,TGCAGTGCCGAAGGCGATGAGCAGTTCTTC
TRBJ1-2,.,.,TRBV6-6,CASSSQGANYGYTF,TGTGCCAGCAGTTCCCAGGGAGCTAACTATGGCTACACCTTC
TRBJ1-3,once,TRBD1,TRBV10-3,CAIKGTENTIYF,TGTGCCATCAAAGGGACAGAAAACACCATATATTTT
TRBJ1-4,.,.,TRBV19,CASSIGGTKNEKLFF,TGTGCCAGTAGTATAGGGGGGACGAAGAATGAAAAACTGTTTTTT
TRBJ2-4,.,.,TRBV28,CASADTPEGGNIQYF,TGTGCCAGTGCTGATACTCCAGAAGGCGGGAACATTCAGTACTTC
TRBJ1-3,.,.,TRBV30,CAWSVYSGAPGNTIYF,TGTGCCTGGAGTGTATATTCGGGGGCGCCTGGAAACACCATATATTTT
TRBJ1-6,once,.,TRBV30,CAWSSVHLYNSPLHF,TGTGCCTGGAGTTCCGTACACCTCTATAATTCACCCCTCCACTTT
TRBJ2-5,.,.,TRBV2,CASSALRETQYF,TGTGCCAGCAGTGCCCTCCGGGAGACCCAGTACTTC
TRBJ1-1,once,TRBD1,TRBV19,CASSTRTGPNTEAFF,TGTGCCAGTAGTACACGGACAGGGCCGAACACTGAAGCTTTCTTT
TRBJ2-3,.,TRBD1,TRBV7-9,CASSLYRQGADTQYF,TGTGCCAGCAGCTTATACCGACAGGGGGCAGATACGCAGTATTTT
TRBJ1-5,.,.,TRBV19,CASSIAAGSNQPQHF,TGTGCCAGTAGTATAGCCGCAGGGAGTAACCAGCCCCAGCATTTT
TRBJ1-2,.,.,TRBV4-1,CASSQDTDRNYGYTF,TGCGCCAGCAGCCAAGACACGGACCGTAACTATGGCTACACCTTC
TRBJ1-1,.,.,TRBV9,CASSVGQDPNTEAFF,TGTGCCAGCAGCGTAGGTCAGGACCCGAACACTGAAGCTTTCTTT
TRBJ2-7,once,.,TRBV7-2,CASSLPPSDQSSYEQYF,TGTGCCAGCAGCTTACCCCCTAGCGATCAGAGCTCCTACGAGCAGTACTTC
TRBJ2-1,.,TRBD2,TRBV7-3,CASSPIAGGPMQSSYNEQFF,TGTGCCAGCAGCCCTATAGCGGGAGGGCCAATGCAGAGCTCCTACAATGAGCAGTTCTTC
TRBJ2-3,.,.,TRBV5-1,CASSSRQRADTQYF,TGCGCCAGCAGCTCGCGGCAGCGGGCAGATACGCAGTATTTT
TRBJ2-3,.,.,TRBV4-1,CASSQSESSTDTQYF,TGCGCCAGCAGCCAATCCGAGTCTAGCACAGATACGCAGTATTTT
TRBJ1-1,once,TRBD1,TRBV19,CASRLQGGVNTEAFF,TGTGCCAGTAGACTACAGGGGGGGGTGAACACTGAAGCTTTCTTT
TRBJ2-7,.,.,TRBV7-9,CASSSAGDYEQYF,TGTGCCAGCAGCTCGGCAGGGGACTACGAGCAGTACTTC
TRBJ2-1,.,TRBD2,TRBV7-7,CASSLGLAGGDNEQFF,TGTGCTAGCAGCTTAGGGCTAGCGGGAGGAGACAATGAGCAGTTCTTC